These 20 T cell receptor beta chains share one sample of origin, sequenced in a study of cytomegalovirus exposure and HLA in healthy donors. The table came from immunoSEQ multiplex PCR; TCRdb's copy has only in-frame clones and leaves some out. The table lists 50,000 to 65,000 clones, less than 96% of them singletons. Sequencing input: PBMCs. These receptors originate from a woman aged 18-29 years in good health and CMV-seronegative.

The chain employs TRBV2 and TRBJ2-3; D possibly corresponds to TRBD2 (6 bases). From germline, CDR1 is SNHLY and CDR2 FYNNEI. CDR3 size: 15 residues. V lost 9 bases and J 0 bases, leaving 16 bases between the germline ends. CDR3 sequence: CARVKAGQSTDTQYF. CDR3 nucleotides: TGTGCCAGAGTGAAAGCGGGTCAAAGCACAGATACGCAGTATTTT.

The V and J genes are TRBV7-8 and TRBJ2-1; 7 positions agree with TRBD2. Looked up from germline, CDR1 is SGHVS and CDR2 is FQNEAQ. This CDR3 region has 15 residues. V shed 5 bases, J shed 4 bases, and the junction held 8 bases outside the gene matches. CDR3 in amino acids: CASSRTSGVYNEQFF. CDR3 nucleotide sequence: TGTGCCAGCAGCCGTACGAGCGGGGTTTACAATGAGCAGTTCTTC.

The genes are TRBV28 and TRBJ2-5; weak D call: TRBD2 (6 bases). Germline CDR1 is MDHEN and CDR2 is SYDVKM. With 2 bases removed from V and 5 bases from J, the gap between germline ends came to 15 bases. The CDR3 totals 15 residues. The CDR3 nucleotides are TGTGCCAGCAGTTTACTGCGGGGCGTGGGGGAGACCCAGTACTTC. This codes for CASSLLRGVGETQYF.

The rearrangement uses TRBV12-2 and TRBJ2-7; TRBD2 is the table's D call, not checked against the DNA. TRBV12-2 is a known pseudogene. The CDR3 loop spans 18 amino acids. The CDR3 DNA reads TGTGCAAGTCGCCTAGACCCCGCCGGGACTAGCGTCACCTACGAGCAGTACTTC. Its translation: CASRLDPAGTSVTYEQYF.

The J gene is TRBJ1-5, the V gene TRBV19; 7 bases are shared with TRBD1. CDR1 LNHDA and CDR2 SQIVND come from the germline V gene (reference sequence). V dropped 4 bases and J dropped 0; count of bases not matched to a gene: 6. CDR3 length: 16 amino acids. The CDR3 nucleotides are TGTGCCAGTAGTACCGGACAGGCCCATAGCAATCAGCCCCAGCATTTT. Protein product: CASSTGQAHSNQPQHF.

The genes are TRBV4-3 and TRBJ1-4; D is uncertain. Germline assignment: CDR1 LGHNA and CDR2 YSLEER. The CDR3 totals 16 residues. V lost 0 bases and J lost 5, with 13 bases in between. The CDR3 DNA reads TGCGCCAGCAGCCAAGAGTGGAGAGGGAGGAATGAAAAACTGTTTTTT. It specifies CASSQEWRGRNEKLFF.

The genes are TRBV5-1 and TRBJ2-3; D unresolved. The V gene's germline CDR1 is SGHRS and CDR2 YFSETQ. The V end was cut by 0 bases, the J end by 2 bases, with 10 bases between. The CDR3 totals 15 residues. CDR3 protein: CASSLGQINTDTQYF. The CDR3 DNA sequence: TGCGCCAGCAGCTTGGGCCAGATTAACACAGATACGCAGTATTTT.

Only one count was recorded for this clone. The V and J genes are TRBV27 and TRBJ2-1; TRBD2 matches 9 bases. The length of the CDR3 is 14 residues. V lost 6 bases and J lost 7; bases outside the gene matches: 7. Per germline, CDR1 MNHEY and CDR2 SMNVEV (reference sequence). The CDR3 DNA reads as TGTGCCAGCAGGGCGGGGGGGCCTGTGAATGAGCAGTTCTTC. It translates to CASRAGGPVNEQFF.

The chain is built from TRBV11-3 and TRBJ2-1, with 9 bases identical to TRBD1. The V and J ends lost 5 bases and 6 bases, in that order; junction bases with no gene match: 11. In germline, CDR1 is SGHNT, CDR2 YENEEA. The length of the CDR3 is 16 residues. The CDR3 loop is CASSQGVGTGSNEQFF. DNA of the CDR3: TGTGCCAGCAGCCAGGGGGTGGGGACAGGGTCCAATGAGCAGTTCTTC. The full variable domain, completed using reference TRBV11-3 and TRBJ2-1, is EAGVVQSPRYKIIEKKQPVAFWCNPISGHNTLYWYLQNLGQGPELLIRYENEEAVDDSQLPKDRFSAERLKGVDSTLKIQPAELGDSAVYLCASSQGVGTGSNEQFFGPGTRLTVL.

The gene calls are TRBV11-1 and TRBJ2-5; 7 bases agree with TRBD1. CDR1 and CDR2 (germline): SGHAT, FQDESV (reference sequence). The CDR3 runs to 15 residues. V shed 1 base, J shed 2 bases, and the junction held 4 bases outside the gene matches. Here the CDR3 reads CASSLGDRDQETQYF. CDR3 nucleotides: TGTGCCAGCAGCTTAGGTGACAGGGATCAAGAGACCCAGTACTTC.

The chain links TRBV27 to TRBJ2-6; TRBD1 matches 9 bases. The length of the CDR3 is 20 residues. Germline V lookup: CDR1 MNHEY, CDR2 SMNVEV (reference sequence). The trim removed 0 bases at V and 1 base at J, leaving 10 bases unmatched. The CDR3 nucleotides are TGTGCCAGCAGTTTATCGGGGGCACAGGGGGCGAATTCTGGGGCCAACGTCCTGACTTTC. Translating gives CASSLSGAQGANSGANVLTF. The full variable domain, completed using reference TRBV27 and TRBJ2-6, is EAQVTQNPRYLITVTGKKLTVTCSQNMNHEYMSWYRQDPGLGLRQIYYSMNVEVTDKGDVPEGYKVSRKEKRNFPLILESPSPNQTSLYFCASSLSGAQGANSGANVLTFGAGSRLTVL.

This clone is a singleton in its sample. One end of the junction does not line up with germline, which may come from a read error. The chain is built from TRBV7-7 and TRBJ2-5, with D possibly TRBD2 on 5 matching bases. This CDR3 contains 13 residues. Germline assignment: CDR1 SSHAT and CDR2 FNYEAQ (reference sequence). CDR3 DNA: TGTGCTAGCAGCCCGGGAACCCAAGAGACCCAGTACTTC. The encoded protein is CASSPGTQETQYF.

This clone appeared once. The CDR3, as DNA: TGCAGCGTTGACGCACAAGACTATGGCTACACCTTC. Translation: CSVDAQDYGYTF. V usage is TRBV29-1 and J usage is TRBJ1-2; D not resolved. The CDR3 consists of 12 residues. V dropped 3 bases and J dropped 3 bases, with 8 bases sitting between them. Per germline, CDR1 SQVTM and CDR2 ANQGSEA.

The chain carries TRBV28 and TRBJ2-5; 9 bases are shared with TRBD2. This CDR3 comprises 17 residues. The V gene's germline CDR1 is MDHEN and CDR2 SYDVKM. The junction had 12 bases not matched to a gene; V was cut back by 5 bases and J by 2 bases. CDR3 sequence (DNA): TGTGCCAGCAGTCAGCGGGGGGTACCGTGGGGGCAAGAGACCCAGTACTTC. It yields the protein CASSQRGVPWGQETQYF.

CDR3 amino acids: CASSSPGREGETQYF. For the CDR3, the DNA is TGTGCCAGCAGTTCCCCGGGCAGGGAGGGCGAGACCCAGTACTTC. The V call is TRBV28, the J call TRBJ2-5; 7 bases align to TRBD2. In germline, CDR1 is MDHEN, CDR2 SYDVKM. J lost 5 bases, V lost 4 bases, and 10 bases had no gene match. The CDR3 is 15 residues long.

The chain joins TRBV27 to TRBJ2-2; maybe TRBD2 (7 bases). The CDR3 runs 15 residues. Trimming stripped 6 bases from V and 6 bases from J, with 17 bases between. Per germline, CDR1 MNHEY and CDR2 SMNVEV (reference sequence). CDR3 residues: CASRRNQGGAGELFF. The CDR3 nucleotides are TGTGCCAGCAGACGAAACCAAGGGGGGGCCGGGGAGCTGTTTTTT.

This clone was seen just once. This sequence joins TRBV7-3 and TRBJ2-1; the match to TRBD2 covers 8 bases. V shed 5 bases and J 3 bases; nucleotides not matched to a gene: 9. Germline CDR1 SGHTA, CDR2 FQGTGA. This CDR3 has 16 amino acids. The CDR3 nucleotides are TGTGCCAGCAGCCGGGGGGGGGACGGAGGCTACAATGAGCAGTTCTTC. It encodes CASSRGGDGGYNEQFF.

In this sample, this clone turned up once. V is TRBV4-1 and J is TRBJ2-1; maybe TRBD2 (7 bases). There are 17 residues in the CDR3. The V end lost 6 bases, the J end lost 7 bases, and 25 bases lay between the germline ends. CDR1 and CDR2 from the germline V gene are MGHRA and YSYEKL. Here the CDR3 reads CASRPKAAGGGDNEQFF. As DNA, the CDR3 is TGCGCCAGCAGGCCCAAAGCCGCTGGAGGGGGGGATAATGAGCAGTTCTTC.

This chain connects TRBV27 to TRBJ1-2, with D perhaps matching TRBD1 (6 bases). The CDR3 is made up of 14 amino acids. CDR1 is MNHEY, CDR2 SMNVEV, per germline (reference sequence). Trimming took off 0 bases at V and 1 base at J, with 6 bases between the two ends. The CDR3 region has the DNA TGTGCCAGCAGTTTATCAGGGGGTAACTATGGCTACACCTTC. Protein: CASSLSGGNYGYTF.

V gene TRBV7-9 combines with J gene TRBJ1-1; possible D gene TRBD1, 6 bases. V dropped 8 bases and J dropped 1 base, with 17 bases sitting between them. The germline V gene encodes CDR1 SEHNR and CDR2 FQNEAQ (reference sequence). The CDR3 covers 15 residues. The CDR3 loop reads CASREAGASNTEAFF. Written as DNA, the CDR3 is TGTGCCAGCCGGGAGGCAGGGGCCTCGAACACTGAAGCTTTCTTT.